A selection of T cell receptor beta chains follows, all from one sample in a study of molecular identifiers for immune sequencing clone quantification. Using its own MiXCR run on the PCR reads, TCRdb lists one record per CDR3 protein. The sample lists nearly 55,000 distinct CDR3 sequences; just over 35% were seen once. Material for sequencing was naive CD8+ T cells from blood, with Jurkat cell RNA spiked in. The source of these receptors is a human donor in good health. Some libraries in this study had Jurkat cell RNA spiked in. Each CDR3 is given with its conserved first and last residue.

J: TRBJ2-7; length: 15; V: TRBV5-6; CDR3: CASSFPKGSTYEQYF
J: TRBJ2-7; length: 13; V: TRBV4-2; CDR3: CASSQAGDYEQYF
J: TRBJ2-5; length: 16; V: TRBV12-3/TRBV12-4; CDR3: CASSLGLVGEQETQYF
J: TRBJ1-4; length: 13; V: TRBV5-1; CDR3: CASRSTGEEKLFF
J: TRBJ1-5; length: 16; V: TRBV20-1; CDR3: CCARDSVRDFYQPQHF
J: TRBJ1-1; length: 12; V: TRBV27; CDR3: CASSFWNTEAFF
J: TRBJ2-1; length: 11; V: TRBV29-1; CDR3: CSAIAYNEQFF
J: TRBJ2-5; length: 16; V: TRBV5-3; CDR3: CASSQGLAGGGETQYF
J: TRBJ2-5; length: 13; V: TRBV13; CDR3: CASSLVRGETQYF
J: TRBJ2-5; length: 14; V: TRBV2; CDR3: CASSQWSGQETQYF
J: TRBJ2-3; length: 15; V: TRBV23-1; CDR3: CASSPRRECTDTQYF
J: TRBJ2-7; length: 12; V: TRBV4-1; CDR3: CASSQDTYEQYF
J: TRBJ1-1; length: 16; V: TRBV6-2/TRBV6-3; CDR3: CASSRSENRMNTEAFF
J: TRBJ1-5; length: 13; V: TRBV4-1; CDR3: CASSQVINQPQHF
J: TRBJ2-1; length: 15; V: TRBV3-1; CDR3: CASSSPGALAGEQFF
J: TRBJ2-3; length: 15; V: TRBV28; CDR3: CASRTGTGDPGTQYF
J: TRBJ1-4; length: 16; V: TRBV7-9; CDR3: CASSHGTAATNEKLFF
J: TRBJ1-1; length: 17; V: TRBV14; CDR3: CASSQDPAREWATEAFF
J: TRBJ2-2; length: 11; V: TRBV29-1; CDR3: CSVVNTGELFF
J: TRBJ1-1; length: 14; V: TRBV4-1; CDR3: CASSQDWGSSEAFF
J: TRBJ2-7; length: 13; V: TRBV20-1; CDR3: CSARAARNDEQYF
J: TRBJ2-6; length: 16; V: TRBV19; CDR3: CASSITGFSGANVLTF
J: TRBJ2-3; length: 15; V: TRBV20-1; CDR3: CSASALAGVLSTQYF